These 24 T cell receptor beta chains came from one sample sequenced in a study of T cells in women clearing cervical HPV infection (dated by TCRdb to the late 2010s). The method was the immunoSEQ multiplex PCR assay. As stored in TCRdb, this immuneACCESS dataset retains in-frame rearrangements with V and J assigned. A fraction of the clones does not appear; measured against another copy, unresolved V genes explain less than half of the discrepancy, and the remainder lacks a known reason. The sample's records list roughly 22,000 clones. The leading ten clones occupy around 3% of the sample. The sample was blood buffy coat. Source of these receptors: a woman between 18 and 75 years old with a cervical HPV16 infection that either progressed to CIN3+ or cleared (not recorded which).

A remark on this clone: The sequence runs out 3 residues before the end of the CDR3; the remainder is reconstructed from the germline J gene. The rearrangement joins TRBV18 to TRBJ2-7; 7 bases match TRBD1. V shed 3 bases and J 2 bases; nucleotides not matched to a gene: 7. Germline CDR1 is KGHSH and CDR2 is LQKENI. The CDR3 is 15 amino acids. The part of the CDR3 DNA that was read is TGTGCCAGCTCACCTGGGTCGGGACAGCCCTACGAG. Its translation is CASSPGSGQPYE. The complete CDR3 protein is CASSPGSGQPYEQYF.

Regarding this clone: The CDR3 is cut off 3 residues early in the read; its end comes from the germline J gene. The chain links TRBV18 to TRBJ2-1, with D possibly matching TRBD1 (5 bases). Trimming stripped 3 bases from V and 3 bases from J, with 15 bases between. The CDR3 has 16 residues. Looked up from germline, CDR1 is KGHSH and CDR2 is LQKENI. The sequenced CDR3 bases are TGTGCCAGCTCACCCGACTCCGGACAACGCTACAATGAG. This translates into CASSPDSGQRYNE. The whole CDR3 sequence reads CASSPDSGQRYNEQFF. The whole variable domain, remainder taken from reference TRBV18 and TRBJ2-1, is NAGVMQNPRHLVRRRGQEARLRCSPMKGHSHVYWYRQLPEEGLKFMVYLQKENIIDESGMPKERFSAEFPKEGPSILRIQQVVRGDSAAYFCASSPDSGQRYNEQFFGPGTRLTVL.

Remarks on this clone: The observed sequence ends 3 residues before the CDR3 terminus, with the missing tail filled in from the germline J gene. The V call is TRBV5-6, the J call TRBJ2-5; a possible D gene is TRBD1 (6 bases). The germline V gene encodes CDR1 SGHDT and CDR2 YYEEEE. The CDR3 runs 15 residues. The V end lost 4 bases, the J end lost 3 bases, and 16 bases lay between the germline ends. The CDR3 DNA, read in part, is TGTGCCAGCAGCCAACTCGGGGACACGGAAGAGACC. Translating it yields CASSQLGDTEET. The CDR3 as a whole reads CASSQLGDTEETQYF.

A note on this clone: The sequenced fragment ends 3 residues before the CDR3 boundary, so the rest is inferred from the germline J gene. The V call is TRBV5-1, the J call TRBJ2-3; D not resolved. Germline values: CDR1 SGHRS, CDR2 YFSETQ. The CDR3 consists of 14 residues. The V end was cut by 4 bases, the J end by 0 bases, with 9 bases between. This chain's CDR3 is CASSPMSSTDTQYF. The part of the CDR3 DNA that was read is TGCGCCAGCAGCCCTATGTCTAGCACAGATACG.

The CDR3 region is CASSTGTSGYEQYF. Incomplete CDR3 DNA: TGTGCCAGTAGTACCGGGACTAGCGGCTACGAG. The chain uses TRBV19 and TRBJ2-7; 11 positions match TRBD2. The CDR3 end lies 3 residues beyond the end of the read and is filled in from the germline J gene. V was clipped by 4 bases and J by 3 bases; unmatched bases: 2. Germline V CDR1 and CDR2: LNHDA, SQIVND (reference sequence). The CDR3 has 14 amino acids.

The CDR3 loop reads CASSLGQGSYNEQFF. The sequenced part of the CDR3 DNA is TGCGCCAGCAGCTTGGGTCAGGGATCCTACAATGAG. The chain uses TRBV5-1 and TRBJ2-1, with D possibly being TRBD1 (5 bases). The read ends 3 residues early relative to the CDR3; the germline J gene fills the gap. V lost 0 bases and J lost 1, with 8 bases in between. Germline CDR1 SGHRS, CDR2 YFSETQ. This CDR3 spans 15 amino acids.

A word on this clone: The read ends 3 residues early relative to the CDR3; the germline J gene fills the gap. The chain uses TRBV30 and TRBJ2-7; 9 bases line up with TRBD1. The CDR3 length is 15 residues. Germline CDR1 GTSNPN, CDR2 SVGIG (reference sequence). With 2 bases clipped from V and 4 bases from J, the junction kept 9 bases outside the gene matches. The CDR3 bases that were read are TGTGCCTGGAGTAAACCGGGACAGGGCTCTTACGAG. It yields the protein CAWSKPGQGSYE. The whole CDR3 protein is CAWSKPGQGSYEQYF.

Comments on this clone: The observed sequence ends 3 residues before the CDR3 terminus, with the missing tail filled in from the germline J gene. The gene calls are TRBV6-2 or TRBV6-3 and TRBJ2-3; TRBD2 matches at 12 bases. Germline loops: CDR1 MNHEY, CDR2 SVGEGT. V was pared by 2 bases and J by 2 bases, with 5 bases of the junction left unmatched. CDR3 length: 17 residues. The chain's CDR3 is CASSYPSSGRATDTQYF. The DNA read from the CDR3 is TGTGCCAGCAGTTACCCTTCTAGCGGGAGGGCCACAGATACG.

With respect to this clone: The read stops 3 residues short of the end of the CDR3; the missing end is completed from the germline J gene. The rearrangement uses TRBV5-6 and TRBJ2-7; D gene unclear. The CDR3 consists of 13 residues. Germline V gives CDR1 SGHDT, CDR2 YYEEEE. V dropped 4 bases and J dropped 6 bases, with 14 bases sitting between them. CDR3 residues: CASSLPGSGEQYF. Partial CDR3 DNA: TGTGCCAGCAGCCTCCCAGGTAGTGGCGAG. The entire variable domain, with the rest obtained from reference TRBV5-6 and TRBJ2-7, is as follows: DAGVTQSPTHLIKTRGQQVTLRCSPKSGHDTVSWYQQALGQGPQFIFQYYEEEERQRGNFPDRFSGHQFPNYSSELNVNALLLGDSALYLCASSLPGSGEQYFGPGTRLTVT.

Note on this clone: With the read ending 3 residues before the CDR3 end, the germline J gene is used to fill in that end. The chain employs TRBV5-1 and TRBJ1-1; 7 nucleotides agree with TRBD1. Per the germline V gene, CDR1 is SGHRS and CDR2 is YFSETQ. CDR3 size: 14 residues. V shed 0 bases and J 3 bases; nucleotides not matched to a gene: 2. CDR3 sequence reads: CASSLGDSDTEAFF. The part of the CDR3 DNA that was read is TGCGCCAGCAGCTTGGGGGACAGCGACACTGAA.

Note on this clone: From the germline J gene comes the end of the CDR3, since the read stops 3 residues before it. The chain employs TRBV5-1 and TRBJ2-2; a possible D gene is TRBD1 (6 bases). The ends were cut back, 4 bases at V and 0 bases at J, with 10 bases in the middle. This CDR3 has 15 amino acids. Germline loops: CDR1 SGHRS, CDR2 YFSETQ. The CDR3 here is CASSEDSPNTGELFF. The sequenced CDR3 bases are TGCGCCAGCAGCGAGGACAGCCCGAACACCGGGGAG.

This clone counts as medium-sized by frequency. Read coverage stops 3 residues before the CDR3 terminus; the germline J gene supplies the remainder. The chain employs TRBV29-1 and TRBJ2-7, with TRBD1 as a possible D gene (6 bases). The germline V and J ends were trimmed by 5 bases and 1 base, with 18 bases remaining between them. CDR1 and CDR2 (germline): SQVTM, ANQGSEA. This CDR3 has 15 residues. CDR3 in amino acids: CSVWDKPKSSYEQYF. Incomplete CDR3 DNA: TGCAGCGTTTGGGACAAGCCCAAATCATCCTACGAG.

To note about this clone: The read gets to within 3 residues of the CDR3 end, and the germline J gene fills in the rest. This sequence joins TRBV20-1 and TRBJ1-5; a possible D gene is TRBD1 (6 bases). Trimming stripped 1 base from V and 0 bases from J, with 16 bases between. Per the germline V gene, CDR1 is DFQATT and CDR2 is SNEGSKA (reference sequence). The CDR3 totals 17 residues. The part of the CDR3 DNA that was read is TGCAGTGCTAGAGGGATGTCGGGGGGCTATAGCAATCAGCCC. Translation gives CSARGMSGGYSNQP. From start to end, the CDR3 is CSARGMSGGYSNQPQHF.

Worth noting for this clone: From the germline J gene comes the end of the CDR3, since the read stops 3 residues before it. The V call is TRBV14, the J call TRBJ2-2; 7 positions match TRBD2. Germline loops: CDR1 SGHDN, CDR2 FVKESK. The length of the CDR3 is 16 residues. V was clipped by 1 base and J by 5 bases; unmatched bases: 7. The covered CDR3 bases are TGTGCCAGCAGCCAAGTTGCGGGAGTGGAAACCGGGGAG. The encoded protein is CASSQVAGVETGE. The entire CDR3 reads CASSQVAGVETGELFF. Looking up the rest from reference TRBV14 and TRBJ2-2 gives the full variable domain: EAGVTQFPSHSVIEKGQTVTLRCDPISGHDNLYWYRRVMGKEIKFLLHFVKESKQDESGMPNNRFLAERTGGTYSTLKVQPAELEDSGVYFCASSQVAGVETGELFFGEGSRLTVL.

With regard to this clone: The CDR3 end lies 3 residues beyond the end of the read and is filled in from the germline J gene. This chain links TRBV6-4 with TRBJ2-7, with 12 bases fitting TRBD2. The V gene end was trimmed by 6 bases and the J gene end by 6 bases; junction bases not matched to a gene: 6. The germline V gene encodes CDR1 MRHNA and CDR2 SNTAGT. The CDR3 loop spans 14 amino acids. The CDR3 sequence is CASSPTSGSPEQYF. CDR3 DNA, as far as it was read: TGTGCCAGCAGCCCGACTAGCGGGAGCCCCGAG.

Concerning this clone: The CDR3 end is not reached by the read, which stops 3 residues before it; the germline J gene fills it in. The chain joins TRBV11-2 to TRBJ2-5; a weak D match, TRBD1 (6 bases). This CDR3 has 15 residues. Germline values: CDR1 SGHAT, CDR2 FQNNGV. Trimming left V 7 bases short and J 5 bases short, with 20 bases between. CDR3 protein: CASKQGFRPSETQYF. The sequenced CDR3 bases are TGTGCCAGCAAACAGGGTTTCCGGCCGTCGGAGACC.

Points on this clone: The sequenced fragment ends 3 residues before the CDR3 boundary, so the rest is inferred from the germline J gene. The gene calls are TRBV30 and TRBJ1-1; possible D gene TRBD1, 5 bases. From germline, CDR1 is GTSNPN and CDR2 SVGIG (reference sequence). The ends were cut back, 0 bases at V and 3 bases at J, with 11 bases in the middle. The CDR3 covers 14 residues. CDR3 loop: CAWSVEGWDTEAFF. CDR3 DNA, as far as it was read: TGTGCCTGGAGTGTCGAGGGGTGGGACACTGAA.

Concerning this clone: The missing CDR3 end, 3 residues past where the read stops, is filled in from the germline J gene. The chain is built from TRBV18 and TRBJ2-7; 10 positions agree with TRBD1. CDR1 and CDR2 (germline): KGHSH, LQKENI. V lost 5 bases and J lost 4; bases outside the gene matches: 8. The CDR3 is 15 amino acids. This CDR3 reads CASSRGQGEIYEQYF. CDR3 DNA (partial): TGTGCCAGCTCAAGAGGACAGGGGGAGATATACGAG.

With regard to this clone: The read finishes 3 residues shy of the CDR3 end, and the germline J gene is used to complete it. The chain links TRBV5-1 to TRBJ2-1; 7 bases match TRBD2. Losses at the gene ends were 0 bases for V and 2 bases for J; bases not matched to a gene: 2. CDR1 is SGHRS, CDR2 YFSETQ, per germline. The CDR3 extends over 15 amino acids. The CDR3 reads CASSLGGSTYNEQFF. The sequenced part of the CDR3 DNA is TGCGCCAGCAGCTTGGGCGGGAGCACCTACAATGAG.

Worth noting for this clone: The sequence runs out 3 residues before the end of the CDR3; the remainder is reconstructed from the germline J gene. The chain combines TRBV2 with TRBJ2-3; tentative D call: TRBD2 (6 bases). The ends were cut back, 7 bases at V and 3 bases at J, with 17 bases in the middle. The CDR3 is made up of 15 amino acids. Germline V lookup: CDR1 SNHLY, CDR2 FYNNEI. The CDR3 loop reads CASTTNGGDTDTQYF. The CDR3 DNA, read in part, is TGTGCCAGCACCACGAACGGGGGTGATACAGATACG.

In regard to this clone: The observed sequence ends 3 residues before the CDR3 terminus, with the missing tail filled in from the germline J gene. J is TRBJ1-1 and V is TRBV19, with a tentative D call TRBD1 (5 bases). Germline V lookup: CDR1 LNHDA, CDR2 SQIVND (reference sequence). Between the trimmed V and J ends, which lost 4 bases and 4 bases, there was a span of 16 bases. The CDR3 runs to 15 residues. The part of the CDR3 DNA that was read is TGTGCCAGTAGTACGTCAGGGTTAGTTGGCACTGAA. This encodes CASSTSGLVGTE. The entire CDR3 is CASSTSGLVGTEAFF.

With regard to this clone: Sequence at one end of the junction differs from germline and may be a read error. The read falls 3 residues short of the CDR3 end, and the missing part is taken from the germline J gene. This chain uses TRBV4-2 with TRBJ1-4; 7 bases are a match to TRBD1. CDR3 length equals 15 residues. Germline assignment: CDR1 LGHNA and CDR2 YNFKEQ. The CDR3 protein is CASSQNRGTNEKLFF. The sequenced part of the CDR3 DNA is TGCGCCAGCAGCCAAAACAGGGGAACTAATGAAAAA.

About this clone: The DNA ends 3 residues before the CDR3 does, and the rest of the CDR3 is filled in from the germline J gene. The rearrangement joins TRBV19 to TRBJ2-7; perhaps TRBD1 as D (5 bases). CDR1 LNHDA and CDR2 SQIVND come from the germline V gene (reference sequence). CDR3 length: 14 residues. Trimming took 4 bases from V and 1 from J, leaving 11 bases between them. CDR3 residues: CASSNRLMSYEQYF. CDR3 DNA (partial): TGTGCCAGTAGTAACAGGCTAATGTCCTACGAG.

Incomplete CDR3 DNA: TGCGCCAGCAGTCAGAAGGGCAGCACTCAGGAGGATGAG. It translates to CASSQKGSTQEDE. The full CDR3 protein reads CASSQKGSTQEDEQFF. The chain is built from TRBV23-1 and TRBJ2-1, with a weak D call TRBD2 (5 bases). The read terminates 3 residues before the CDR3 end, so the remaining end is supplied by the germline J gene. TRBV23-1 falls under the ORF class, with uncertain function. CDR3 size: 16 residues. Deletions cut 3 bases from V and 8 bases from J, with 20 bases between.